One and the same sample provided the 32 T cell receptor beta chains below, sequenced in a study of blood T cell repertoires in COVID-19. The repertoire was sequenced with immunoSEQ multiplex PCR; TCRdb's copy has only in-frame clones and lacks some. The sample records some 260,000 clones, over 80% being singletons. Sequenced material: PBMCs or T cells enriched from blood (not recorded which). Receptor source: a woman between 18 and 30 years old who had recovered from COVID-19.

This clone has only a few counts. V usage is TRBV5-8 and J usage is TRBJ1-4; 7 bases fit TRBD1. In germline, CDR1 is SGHTS, CDR2 YDEGEE. The CDR3 totals 16 residues. With 4 bases clipped from V and 7 bases from J, the junction kept 13 bases outside the gene matches. The CDR3 sequence: CASSPGVGGQTEKLFF. The CDR3 DNA follows: TGTGCCAGCAGCCCGGGGGTCGGGGGACAGACTGAAAAACTGTTTTTT.

The chain combines TRBV5-6 with TRBJ2-7; tentative D call: TRBD2 (6 bases). CDR1 is SGHDT, CDR2 YYEEEE, per germline. The CDR3 loop spans 15 amino acids. V was cut by 3 bases and J by 4 bases, with 17 bases left in between. The CDR3 DNA reads as TGTGCCAGCAGCTCCTTACTCGGGACTGAGTACGAGCAGTACTTC. Translation gives CASSSLLGTEYEQYF.

This clone came up once. The rearrangement joins TRBV24-1 to TRBJ2-2; D not resolved. The CDR3 contains 16 residues. V shed 0 bases and J shed 4 bases, with 11 bases lying between them. CDR1 is KGHDR and CDR2 is SFDVKD in the germline V gene. CDR3 in DNA: TGTGCCACCAGTGATTTGCGTGCAGGTTTCACCGGGGAGCTGTTTTTT. Amino acids: CATSDLRAGFTGELFF.

The chain uses TRBV6-5 and TRBJ2-3, with 9 bases fitting TRBD1. With 8 bases clipped from V and 6 bases from J, the junction kept 6 bases outside the gene matches. The CDR3 runs 13 residues. In germline, CDR1 is MNHEY, CDR2 SVGAGI. In DNA, the CDR3 is TGTGCCAGCCTGGGACAGGGCTCTGATACGCAGTATTTT. Protein: CASLGQGSDTQYF.

The genes are TRBV20-1 and TRBJ2-3; unclear D gene. Trimming took 3 bases from V and 6 from J, leaving 4 bases between them. This CDR3 spans 10 amino acids. The germline V gene has CDR1 DFQATT and CDR2 SNEGSKA (reference sequence). As DNA, the CDR3 is TGCAGTGCTAGTTCGGATACGCAGTATTTT. This encodes CSASSDTQYF.

The chain carries TRBV19 and TRBJ1-2; D remains ambiguous. The CDR3 is made up of 15 amino acids. V was shortened by 4 bases and J by 4 bases, with 16 bases between the two germline ends. Looked up from germline, CDR1 is LNHDA and CDR2 is SQIVND (reference sequence). The chain's CDR3 is CASSSPTEGFYGYTF. The CDR3 DNA follows: TGTGCCAGTAGTAGCCCTACGGAGGGATTCTATGGCTACACCTTC.

The V and J genes are TRBV19 and TRBJ2-7; D may be TRBD1 (5 bases). The germline CDR1 and CDR2 sequences are LNHDA and SQIVND (reference sequence). The CDR3 consists of 14 residues. V was trimmed by 1 base and J by 2 bases, leaving 9 bases between them. As DNA, the CDR3 is TGTGCCAGTAGTATAGGAGACAGCACCTACGAGCAGTACTTC. Translated, it gives CASSIGDSTYEQYF.

This sequence joins TRBV28 and TRBJ2-1; 7 positions agree with TRBD1. This CDR3 is 16 amino acids long. Germline V gene lookup returns CDR1 MDHEN and CDR2 SYDVKM. Trimming cost V 5 bases and J 2 bases; bases outside gene matches: 9. The CDR3 DNA reads as TGTGCCAGCAGTCCACCTGACAGGGCTGCCTACAATGAGCAGTTCTTC. It yields the protein CASSPPDRAAYNEQFF.

This clone has just a few counts. The genes are TRBV3-1 (or the pseudogene TRBV3-2) and TRBJ2-7; D call uncertain. V shed 2 bases and J shed 0 bases, with 8 bases lying between them. The CDR3 spans 14 residues. The germline CDR1 and CDR2 sequences are LGHDT and YNNKEL (reference sequence). The CDR3 bases are TGTGCCAGCAGCCAAATGACGGGCTCCTACGAGCAGTACTTC. Translated, it gives CASSQMTGSYEQYF.

The V call is TRBV9, the J call TRBJ1-1; D is unclear. This CDR3 is 14 amino acids long. The V and J ends lost 4 bases and 0 bases respectively, with 10 bases between them. Germline-derived CDR1 and CDR2 are SGDLS and YYNGEE. The DNA of the CDR3 is TGTGCCAGCAGCCCTCGACACGTGAACACTGAAGCTTTCTTT. Protein product: CASSPRHVNTEAFF. Supplemented by reference TRBV9 and TRBJ1-1, the full variable domain reads DSGVTQTPKHLITATGQRVTLRCSPRSGDLSVYWYQQSLDQGLQFLIQYYNGEERAKGNILERFSAQQFPDLHSELNLSSLELGDSALYFCASSPRHVNTEAFFGQGTRLTVV.

The rearrangement joins TRBV19 to TRBJ1-2; TRBD1 aligns across 9 bases. Germline trimming cut 7 bases from V and 3 bases from J; bases unmatched to any gene: 6. The germline CDR1 and CDR2 sequences are LNHDA and SQIVND (reference sequence). The CDR3 has 14 residues. The CDR3 is CASTPGQGYYGYTF. CDR3 coding DNA: TGTGCCAGTACCCCCGGACAGGGGTACTATGGCTACACCTTC.

The V call is TRBV29-1, the J call TRBJ2-7; 14 bases match TRBD2. CDR1 is SQVTM and CDR2 is ANQGSEA in the germline V gene. Germline trimming cut 5 bases from V and 2 bases from J; bases unmatched to any gene: 11. The CDR3 sequence is 17 residues long. The CDR3 loop is CSVLPLRTSGRTYEQYF. CDR3 in DNA: TGCAGCGTTCTCCCCCTTAGGACTAGCGGGAGGACCTACGAGCAGTACTTC.

The CDR3 loop is CASSGPGLKETQYF. The CDR3 coding sequence is TGTGCCAGCAGTGGGCCGGGACTGAAAGAGACCCAGTACTTC. The rearrangement uses TRBV27 and TRBJ2-5; possibly TRBD2 for D (6 bases). Trimming removed 5 bases at V and 3 bases at J, with 13 bases between. The CDR3 runs to 14 residues. Germline-derived CDR1 and CDR2 are MNHEY and SMNVEV (reference sequence).

Only one count was recorded for this clone. The chain uses TRBV10-3 and TRBJ2-7; 8 bases line up with TRBD1. The V and J ends lost 3 bases and 2 bases, in that order; junction bases with no gene match: 3. Germline CDR1 and CDR2: ENHRY and SYGVKD. The CDR3 covers 14 residues. Written as DNA, the CDR3 is TGTGCCATCAGTGACGGGACAGGAGCCTACGAGCAGTACTTC. Amino acids: CAISDGTGAYEQYF.

V and J are TRBV7-9 and TRBJ2-1; D might be TRBD1 (7 bases). Trimming took 5 bases from V and 10 from J, leaving 30 bases between them. This CDR3 contains 18 residues. Looked up from germline, CDR1 is SEHNR and CDR2 is FQNEAQ (reference sequence). CDR3 coding DNA: TGTGCCAGCAGCCCAGGGGCGCTAGCGAGGGGGCACGCGGTGGAGCAGTTCTTC. Residues: CASSPGALARGHAVEQFF. The whole variable domain, remainder taken from reference TRBV7-9 and TRBJ2-1, is DTGVSQNPRHKITKRGQNVTFRCDPISEHNRLYWYRQTLGQGPEFLTYFQNEAQLEKSRLLSDRFSAERPKGSFSTLEIQRTEQGDSAMYLCASSPGALARGHAVEQFFGPGTRLTVL.

This chain uses TRBV3-1 (or the pseudogene TRBV3-2) with TRBJ2-3, with TRBD2 identical over 7 bases. The germline gives CDR1 LGHDT, CDR2 YNNKEL (reference sequence). Trimming removed 6 bases from V and 5 bases from J; junction bases left unmatched: 11. The CDR3 runs to 15 residues. This chain's CDR3 is CASSPTGGELDTQYF. CDR3 sequence (DNA): TGTGCCAGCAGTCCCACGGGGGGTGAATTAGATACGCAGTATTTT.

The V gene is TRBV7-2, the J gene TRBJ1-2; the match to TRBD1 covers 9 bases. Trimming took 1 base from V and 4 from J; bases not matched to a gene: 4. The length of the CDR3 is 15 residues. Germline values: CDR1 SGHTA, CDR2 FQGNSA. DNA for the CDR3: TGTGCCAGCAGCTTAGATTGGGGACAGGGCTATGGCTACACCTTC. This sequence encodes CASSLDWGQGYGYTF.

In its sample, this clone was seen once. The CDR3 region has the DNA TGTGCCAGCTCACCCGCCGGACTCGAGACCCAGTACTTC. This codes for CASSPAGLETQYF. This chain connects TRBV18 to TRBJ2-5; possibly TRBD2 for D (5 bases). The CDR3 runs 13 residues. Trimming took 3 bases from V and 5 from J, leaving 10 bases between them. Germline V gives CDR1 KGHSH, CDR2 LQKENI.

The V and J genes are TRBV11-3 and TRBJ1-5; no definite D call. Between the trimmed V and J ends, which lost 0 bases and 4 bases, there was a span of 4 bases. Germline CDR1 SGHNT, CDR2 YENEEA. The CDR3 is made up of 13 amino acids. The CDR3 DNA sequence: TGTGCCAGCAGCTTAGATAATAATCAGCCCCAGCATTTT. It encodes CASSLDNNQPQHF.

This clone was seen just once. The gene calls are TRBV15 and TRBJ2-6; D unresolved. Germline CDR1 reads LNHNV; CDR2 reads YYDKDF (reference sequence). The V end lost 1 base, the J end lost 0 bases, and 13 bases lay between the germline ends. The CDR3 length is 18 residues. CDR3 region: CATSRVEVALSGANVLTF. Here the CDR3 DNA reads TGTGCCACCAGCAGAGTCGAGGTAGCTCTCTCTGGGGCCAACGTCCTGACTTTC.

The gene calls are TRBV11-2 and TRBJ2-2; no firm D call. The CDR3 has 15 amino acids. In germline, CDR1 is SGHAT, CDR2 FQNNGV. V lost 4 bases and J 6 bases, leaving 15 bases between the germline ends. The chain's CDR3 is CASSSYRSNPGELFF. The CDR3 DNA reads as TGTGCCAGCAGCTCCTACCGATCTAACCCCGGGGAGCTGTTTTTT.

The rearrangement joins TRBV5-5 to TRBJ2-5; 9 bases align to TRBD1. The CDR3 is 15 amino acids. J lost 4 bases, V lost 3 bases, and 7 bases had no gene match. Germline CDR1 reads SGHKS; CDR2 reads YYEKEE (reference sequence). Here the CDR3 reads CASSSSTGGAETQYF. CDR3 DNA sequence: TGTGCCAGCAGCTCTTCGACAGGGGGGGCAGAGACCCAGTACTTC.

The chain employs TRBV28 and TRBJ2-7, with D unclear. The germline V and J ends were trimmed by 2 bases and 1 base, with 9 bases remaining between them. The CDR3 is made up of 14 amino acids. CDR1 is MDHEN, CDR2 SYDVKM, per germline. The CDR3 DNA reads as TGTGCCAGCAGTTTACAGGCAGTATCCTACGAGCAGTACTTC. Amino acid sequence: CASSLQAVSYEQYF.

The V gene is TRBV2, the J gene TRBJ1-2; 9 bases match TRBD1. CDR1 SNHLY and CDR2 FYNNEI come from the germline V gene. The CDR3 extends over 14 amino acids. Trimming cost V 4 bases and J 6 bases; bases outside gene matches: 6. Here the CDR3 DNA reads TGTGCCAGCAGTGCCGGACAGGGGTTCAATGGCTACACCTTC. Protein product: CASSAGQGFNGYTF. Complete variable domain (other parts from reference TRBV2 and TRBJ1-2): EPEVTQTPSHQVTQMGQEVILRCVPISNHLYFYWYRQILGQKVEFLVSFYNNEISEKSEIFDDQFSVERPDGSNFTLKIRSTKLEDSAMYFCASSAGQGFNGYTFGSGTRLTVV.

The V gene is TRBV15, the J gene TRBJ2-7, with 8 bases that match TRBD2. V was pared by 5 bases and J by 5 bases, with 11 bases of the junction left unmatched. The CDR3 is 15 amino acids. Germline assignment: CDR1 LNHNV and CDR2 YYDKDF (reference sequence). The CDR3 bases are TGTGCCACCAGCCCTCAGCGGGAGAACGTTCACGAGCAGTACTTC. The encoded protein is CATSPQRENVHEQYF.

The J gene is TRBJ1-2, the V gene TRBV2, with 7 bases matching TRBD1. J lost 4 bases, V lost 6 bases, and 11 bases had no gene match. The germline CDR1 and CDR2 sequences are SNHLY and FYNNEI. The CDR3 has 15 amino acids. CDR3 sequence reads: CASSLRQGGSYGYTF. The CDR3 nucleotides are TGTGCCAGCAGCCTTAGACAGGGCGGTTCCTATGGCTACACCTTC. Using reference TRBV2 and TRBJ1-2 for the parts outside the CDR3, the full variable domain is EPEVTQTPSHQVTQMGQEVILRCVPISNHLYFYWYRQILGQKVEFLVSFYNNEISEKSEIFDDQFSVERPDGSNFTLKIRSTKLEDSAMYFCASSLRQGGSYGYTFGSGTRLTVV.

The chain combines TRBV7-3 with TRBJ2-3; D call uncertain. V shed 5 bases and J shed 4 bases, with 13 bases lying between them. CDR1 and CDR2 (germline): SGHTA, FQGTGA. The CDR3 spans 14 residues. As DNA, the CDR3 is TGTGCCAGCAGCATCGGTACGTTCCCAGATACGCAGTATTTT. It is translated as CASSIGTFPDTQYF.

The chain is built from TRBV2 and TRBJ2-5; TRBD2 is a possible D gene (6 bases). The CDR3 spans 16 residues. Germline loops: CDR1 SNHLY, CDR2 FYNNEI. V lost 1 base and J 3 bases, leaving 15 bases between the germline ends. CDR3 sequence reads: CASSEGPLGGKETQYF. CDR3 nucleotides: TGTGCCAGCAGTGAAGGACCCCTGGGCGGGAAAGAGACCCAGTACTTC.

The chain carries TRBV14 and TRBJ1-2; D is possibly TRBD1 (6 bases). The germline V gene encodes CDR1 SGHDN and CDR2 FVKESK. The CDR3 totals 15 residues. Trimming pared 3 bases from V and 3 bases from J, leaving 14 bases between. The CDR3: CASSHRQGNYYGYTF. Written as DNA, the CDR3 is TGTGCCAGCAGCCATCGGCAGGGGAATTACTATGGCTACACCTTC.

J is TRBJ2-7 and V is TRBV6-5, with TRBD1 as a possible D gene (5 bases). The CDR3 has 16 amino acids. V was clipped by 0 bases and J by 3 bases, with 15 bases between them. From germline, CDR1 is MNHEY and CDR2 SVGAGI. CDR3 DNA sequence: TGTGCCAGCAGTTACTCGTGGCAGGGCGCTAACTACGAGCAGTACTTC. It translates to CASSYSWQGANYEQYF.

The chain has TRBV9 and TRBJ2-1, with TRBD2 matching 14 bases. J lost 9 bases, V lost 3 bases, and 8 bases had no gene match. Germline V gene data show CDR1 as SGDLS and CDR2 as YYNGEE. This CDR3 contains 16 residues. This CDR3 reads CASSGAGTSGSLEQFF. The CDR3 nucleotides read TGTGCCAGCAGCGGTGCCGGGACTAGCGGGAGTCTTGAGCAGTTCTTC. The full variable domain, in which reference TRBV9 and TRBJ2-1 provide the parts outside the CDR3, is DSGVTQTPKHLITATGQRVTLRCSPRSGDLSVYWYQQSLDQGLQFLIQYYNGEERAKGNILERFSAQQFPDLHSELNLSSLELGDSALYFCASSGAGTSGSLEQFFGPGTRLTVL.

This sequence joins TRBV18 and TRBJ1-5; no definite D call. V gave up 0 bases and J gave up 4 bases, with 13 bases separating them. Germline V gives CDR1 KGHSH, CDR2 LQKENI. This CDR3 spans 16 amino acids. The CDR3 bases are TGTGCCAGCTCACCACCGTCGTTCCGGGGAAATCAGCCCCAGCATTTT. It codes for CASSPPSFRGNQPQHF.